This T cell receptor (beta chain) derives from a study of cytomegalovirus exposure and HLA in healthy donors. This CDR3 spans 15 amino acids. CDR1 LGHNA and CDR2 YNFKEQ come from the germline V gene. V dropped 0 bases and J dropped 10; count of bases not matched to a gene: 7. Note on this clone: No antigen is known for it.

Study findings and constraints: Presence/absence analyses took donor sequencing depth as roughly uniform. Reports showed the classifier diagnosing cytomegalovirus status with high specificity and sensitivity. In vitro data verified a few CMV-associated chains as specific for CMV antigens. It has been reported that TCR beta sequences accurately predicted the HLA-A and HLA-B alleles of most subjects.

Researchers ran the PCR with 60 Vbeta and 13 Jbeta primers. Clones were read by immunoSEQ multiplex PCR, and TCRdb kept only the in-frame ones, dropping some. The table has 190,000 or so clones, 70% to 80% seen once. The receptor was derived from a male donor in good health and CMV-seropositive. The sequencing sample was made of PBMCs. V is TRBV4-2 and J is TRBJ2-1; 9 bases are a match to TRBD2. CDR3 region: CASSQERRGGGEQFF. The CDR3, as DNA: TGTGCCAGCAGCCAAGAGAGGCGGGGGGGTGGGGAGCAGTTCTTC.